The next 15 T cell receptor beta chains were all read from a single sample in a study of Tregs in tolerant kidney transplant recipients. Assay used: immunoSEQ multiplex PCR; TCRdb lists only in-frame clones, some missing. The top ten hold 3.8% of the sample, which has roughly 64,000 clones, approximately 89% seen once. Related graft donors supplied nonmyeloablative bone marrow transplants, and mixed chimerism was transient. The sequencing used CD4+ T cells from blood (PBMCs), collected 6 months after the transplant. Receptor source: a human patient who received a combined kidney and bone marrow transplant. Some of the T cells might come from the graft donor.

The rearrangement links TRBV7-2 to TRBJ2-7; maybe TRBD1 (7 bases). Looked up from germline, CDR1 is SGHTA and CDR2 is FQGNSA. V lost 0 bases and J lost 7, with 10 bases in between. This CDR3 contains 13 residues. CDR3 coding DNA: TGTGCCAGCAGCTTAGCGGCAGGGGGGGAGCAGTACTTC. Amino acid sequence: CASSLAAGGEQYF.

Only one count was recorded for this clone. V and J are TRBV10-3 and TRBJ2-5, with 8 bases that match TRBD2. Trimming took 4 bases from V and 2 from J; bases not matched to a gene: 0. This CDR3 comprises 13 residues. Germline assignment: CDR1 ENHRY and CDR2 SYGVKD. The CDR3 sequence: CAISAGGQETQYF. The CDR3 region has the DNA TGTGCCATCAGTGCGGGGGGGCAAGAGACCCAGTACTTC.

The CDR3 loop is CATSRDPGQVNEKLFF. CDR3 coding DNA: TGTGCCACCAGCAGAGATCCGGGACAGGTTAATGAAAAACTGTTTTTT. V is TRBV15 and J is TRBJ1-4, with TRBD1 matching 8 bases. V dropped 0 bases and J dropped 4; count of bases not matched to a gene: 4. The germline V gene has CDR1 LNHNV and CDR2 YYDKDF (reference sequence). The CDR3 consists of 16 residues.

The chain links TRBV30 to TRBJ1-2; D ambiguous. This CDR3 contains 11 residues. Germline values: CDR1 GTSNPN, CDR2 SVGIG (reference sequence). V gave up 5 bases and J gave up 8 bases, with 12 bases separating them. For the CDR3, the DNA is TGTGCCTGGGGTTCGGGGAGCGGCTACACCTTC. Amino acids: CAWGSGSGYTF. Drawing the rest from reference TRBV30 and TRBJ1-2, the complete variable domain is SQTIHQWPATLVQPVGSPLSLECTVEGTSNPNLYWYRQAAGRGLQLLFYSVGIGQISSEVPQNLSASRPQDRQFILSSKKLLLSDSGFYLCAWGSGSGYTFGSGTRLTVV.

The J gene is TRBJ2-3, the V gene TRBV30; 9 bases align to TRBD1. This CDR3 has 16 residues. V shed 0 bases and J 2 bases; nucleotides not matched to a gene: 6. Germline CDR1 reads GTSNPN; CDR2 reads SVGIG (reference sequence). CDR3 amino acids: CAWSVQNRGHTDTQYF. CDR3 DNA sequence: TGTGCCTGGAGTGTACAAAACAGGGGGCACACAGATACGCAGTATTTT.

This chain connects TRBV29-1 to TRBJ1-6; D uncertain. V was clipped by 4 bases and J by 5 bases, with 15 bases between them. In germline, CDR1 is SQVTM, CDR2 ANQGSEA. There are 15 residues in the CDR3. The CDR3 sequence: CSVVLGDRHNSPLHF. CDR3 nucleotide sequence: TGCAGCGTTGTTTTGGGCGATAGGCATAATTCACCCCTCCACTTT.

CDR3 sequence reads: CASSPGSRGRTEAFF. The CDR3 nucleotides read TGCGCCAGCAGCCCGGGCTCAAGGGGTCGAACTGAAGCTTTCTTT. The gene calls are TRBV5-1 and TRBJ1-1, with D perhaps TRBD1 (5 bases). There are 15 residues in the CDR3. The germline V gene encodes CDR1 SGHRS and CDR2 YFSETQ. V lost 4 bases and J lost 5, with 18 bases in between.

V is TRBV2 and J is TRBJ2-7; D perhaps matches TRBD1 (5 bases). V lost 3 bases and J 5 bases, leaving 14 bases between the germline ends. The CDR3 spans 14 residues. Per germline, CDR1 SNHLY and CDR2 FYNNEI. CDR3 nucleotide sequence: TGTGCCAGCAGTGAGGGCCAGGGATTGAACGAGCAGTACTTC. Protein: CASSEGQGLNEQYF. Drawing the rest from reference TRBV2 and TRBJ2-7, the complete variable domain is EPEVTQTPSHQVTQMGQEVILRCVPISNHLYFYWYRQILGQKVEFLVSFYNNEISEKSEIFDDQFSVERPDGSNFTLKIRSTKLEDSAMYFCASSEGQGLNEQYFGPGTRLTVT.

This clone turned up a few times. The chain recombines TRBV5-6 with TRBJ2-7; D is uncertain. This CDR3 is 14 amino acids long. The germline V and J ends were trimmed by 4 bases and 6 bases, with 17 bases remaining between them. CDR1 is SGHDT, CDR2 YYEEEE, per germline. The CDR3: CASSRPEAPREQYF. CDR3 DNA sequence: TGTGCCAGCAGCCGTCCGGAAGCGCCTCGCGAGCAGTACTTC.

The V and J genes are TRBV7-9 and TRBJ2-7; D is perhaps TRBD2 (6 bases). V gave up 4 bases and J gave up 2 bases, with 9 bases separating them. The CDR3 is 13 residues long. Germline CDR1 reads SEHNR; CDR2 reads FQNEAQ (reference sequence). The CDR3 sequence: CASSWDSPYEQYF. The CDR3 nucleotides read TGTGCCAGCAGCTGGGACTCCCCCTACGAGCAGTACTTC.

V is TRBV6-5 and J is TRBJ2-7; 10 nucleotides line up with TRBD1. CDR1 MNHEY and CDR2 SVGAGI come from the germline V gene. V lost 6 bases to trimming and J lost 4 bases; unmatched junction nucleotides: 9. This CDR3 has 15 amino acids. In nucleotides, the CDR3 is TGTGCCAGCAGATTCTCTGGGACAGGGGATTACGAGCAGTACTTC. Translated: CASRFSGTGDYEQYF.

The rearrangement joins TRBV29-1 to TRBJ2-3; 8 bases match TRBD2. The CDR3 spans 16 residues. After removal of 4 bases from V and 2 bases from J, the junction contained 11 bases not matched to a gene. Germline V gives CDR1 SQVTM, CDR2 ANQGSEA. The CDR3 sequence: CSVASGRGSATDTQYF. CDR3 DNA: TGCAGCGTTGCTAGCGGGCGAGGGTCCGCCACAGATACGCAGTATTTT.

The rearrangement uses TRBV5-4 and TRBJ2-2; 7 nucleotides line up with TRBD2. This CDR3 has 15 residues. J gave up 2 bases and V 4 bases, and 5 bases lay outside the gene matches. The germline V gene has CDR1 SGHNT and CDR2 YYREEE (reference sequence). For the CDR3, the DNA is TGTGCCAGCAGCGCCTGGGACTATAACACCGGGGAGCTGTTTTTT. It translates to CASSAWDYNTGELFF.

Of note for this clone: The junction and the germline gene differ at one end; a read error may be behind it. The gene calls are TRBV5-3 and TRBJ1-5, with 10 bases lining up with TRBD1. TRBV5-3 is noted as an ORF with a role that remains uncertain. The CDR3 consists of 16 residues. CDR3 bases: TGCCATCAGCCCGACAGGGGGCAGTTTCCACATCAGCCCCAGCATTTT. It translates to CHQPDRGQFPHQPQHF.

In its sample, this clone was seen a few times. The rearrangement uses TRBV30 and TRBJ1-5, with D perhaps matching TRBD1 (6 bases). The V end was cut by 0 bases, the J end by 2 bases, with 17 bases between. This CDR3 region has 17 residues. Per germline, CDR1 GTSNPN and CDR2 SVGIG (reference sequence). CDR3 bases: TGTGCCTGGAGTGTTGGCAGGGTCAGGGGTCGCAATCAGCCCCAGCATTTT. Residues: CAWSVGRVRGRNQPQHF.